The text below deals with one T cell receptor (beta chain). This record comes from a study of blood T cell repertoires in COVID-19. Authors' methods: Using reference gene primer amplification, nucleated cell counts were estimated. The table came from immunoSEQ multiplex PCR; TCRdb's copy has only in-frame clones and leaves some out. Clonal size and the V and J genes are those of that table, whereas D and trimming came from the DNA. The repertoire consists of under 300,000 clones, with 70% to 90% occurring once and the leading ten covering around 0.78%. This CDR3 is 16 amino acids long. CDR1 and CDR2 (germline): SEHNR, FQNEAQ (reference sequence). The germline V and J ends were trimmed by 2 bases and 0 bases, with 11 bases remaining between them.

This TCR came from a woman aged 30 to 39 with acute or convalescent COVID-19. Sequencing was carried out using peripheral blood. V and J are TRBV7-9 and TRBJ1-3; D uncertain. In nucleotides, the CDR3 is TGTGCCAGCAGCTTACGGGATTTCAGCTCTGGAAACACCATATATTTT. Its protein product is CASSLRDFSSGNTIYF.